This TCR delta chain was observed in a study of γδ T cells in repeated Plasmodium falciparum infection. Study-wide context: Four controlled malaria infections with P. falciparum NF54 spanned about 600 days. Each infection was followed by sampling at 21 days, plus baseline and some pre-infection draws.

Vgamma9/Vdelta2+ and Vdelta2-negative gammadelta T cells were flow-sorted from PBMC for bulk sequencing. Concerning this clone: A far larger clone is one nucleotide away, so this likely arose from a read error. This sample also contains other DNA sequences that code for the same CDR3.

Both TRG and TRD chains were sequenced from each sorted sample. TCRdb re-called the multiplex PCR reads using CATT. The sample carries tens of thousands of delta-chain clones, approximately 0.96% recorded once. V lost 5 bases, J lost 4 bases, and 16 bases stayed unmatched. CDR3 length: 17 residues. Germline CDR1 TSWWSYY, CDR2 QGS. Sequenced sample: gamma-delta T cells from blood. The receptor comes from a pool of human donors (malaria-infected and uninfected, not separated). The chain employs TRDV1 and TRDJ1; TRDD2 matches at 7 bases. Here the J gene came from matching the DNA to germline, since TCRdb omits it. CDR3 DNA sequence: TGTGCTCTTGGGTTATTTCCTACAGGGCGTACGAACGATAAACTCATCTTT. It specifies CALGLFPTGRTNDKLIF.